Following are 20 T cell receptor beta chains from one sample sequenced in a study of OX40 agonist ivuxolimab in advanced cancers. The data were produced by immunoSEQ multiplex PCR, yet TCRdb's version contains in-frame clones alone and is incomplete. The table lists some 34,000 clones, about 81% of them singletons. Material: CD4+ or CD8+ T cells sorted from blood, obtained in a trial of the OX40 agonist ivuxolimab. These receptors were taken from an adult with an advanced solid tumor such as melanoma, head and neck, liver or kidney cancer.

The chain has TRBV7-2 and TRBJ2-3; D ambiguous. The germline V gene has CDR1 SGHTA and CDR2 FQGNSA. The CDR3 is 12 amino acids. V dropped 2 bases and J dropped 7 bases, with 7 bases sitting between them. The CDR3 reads CASSLIGNTQYF. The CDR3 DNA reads TGTGCCAGCAGCTTAATTGGGAATACGCAGTATTTT.

The CDR3 DNA is TGTGCCAGCAGCCCGACCTCCCGTGGCTACGAGCAGTACTTC. Its protein product is CASSPTSRGYEQYF. The genes are TRBV7-8 and TRBJ2-7; no definite D call. Trimming cost V 5 bases and J 3 bases, with 14 bases left between them. This CDR3 is 14 amino acids long. The germline CDR1 and CDR2 sequences are SGHVS and FQNEAQ. The whole variable domain, remainder taken from reference TRBV7-8 and TRBJ2-7, is GAGVSQSPRYKVAKRGQDVALRCDPISGHVSLFWYQQALGQGPEFLTYFQNEAQLDKSGLPSDRFFAERPEGSVSTLKIQRTQQEDSAVYLCASSPTSRGYEQYFGPGTRLTVT.

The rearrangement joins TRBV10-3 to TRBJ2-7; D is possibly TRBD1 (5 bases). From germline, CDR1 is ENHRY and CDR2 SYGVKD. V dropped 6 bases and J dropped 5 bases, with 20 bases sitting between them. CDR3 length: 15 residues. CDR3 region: CAIRGTLDTDDEQYF. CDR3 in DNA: TGTGCCATCAGGGGCACATTGGACACGGACGACGAGCAGTACTTC.

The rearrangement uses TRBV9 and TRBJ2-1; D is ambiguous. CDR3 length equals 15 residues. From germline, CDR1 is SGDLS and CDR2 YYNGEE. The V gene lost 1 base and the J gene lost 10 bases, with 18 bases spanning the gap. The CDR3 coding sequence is TGTGCCAGCAGCGTAAGCGCAGCACCACAATCAGAGCAGTTCTTC. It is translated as CASSVSAAPQSEQFF.

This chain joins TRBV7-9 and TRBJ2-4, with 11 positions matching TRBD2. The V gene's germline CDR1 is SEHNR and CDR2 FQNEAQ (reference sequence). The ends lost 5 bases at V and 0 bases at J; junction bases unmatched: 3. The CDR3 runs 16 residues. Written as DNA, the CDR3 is TGTGCCAGCAGCCTGGGACTAGCGGTAGCCAAAAACATTCAGTACTTC. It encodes CASSLGLAVAKNIQYF. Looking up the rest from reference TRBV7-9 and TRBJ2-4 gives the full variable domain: DTGVSQNPRHKITKRGQNVTFRCDPISEHNRLYWYRQTLGQGPEFLTYFQNEAQLEKSRLLSDRFSAERPKGSFSTLEIQRTEQGDSAMYLCASSLGLAVAKNIQYFGAGTRLSVL.

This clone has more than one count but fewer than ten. CDR3 protein: CASSTPRQNEKLFF. In DNA form, the CDR3 reads TGTGCCAGCAGTACCCCAAGGCAGAATGAAAAACTGTTTTTT. The V and J genes are TRBV28 and TRBJ1-4; D not certain. Germline assignment: CDR1 MDHEN and CDR2 SYDVKM. The CDR3 length is 14 residues. V dropped 5 bases and J dropped 5 bases, with 12 bases sitting between them.

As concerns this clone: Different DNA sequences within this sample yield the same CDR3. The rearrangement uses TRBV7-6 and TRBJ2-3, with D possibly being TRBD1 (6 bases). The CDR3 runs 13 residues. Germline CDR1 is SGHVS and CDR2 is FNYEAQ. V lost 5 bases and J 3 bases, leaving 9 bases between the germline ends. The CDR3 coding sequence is TGTGCCAGCAGCCTCACAGGGACAGATACGCAGTATTTT. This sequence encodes CASSLTGTDTQYF.

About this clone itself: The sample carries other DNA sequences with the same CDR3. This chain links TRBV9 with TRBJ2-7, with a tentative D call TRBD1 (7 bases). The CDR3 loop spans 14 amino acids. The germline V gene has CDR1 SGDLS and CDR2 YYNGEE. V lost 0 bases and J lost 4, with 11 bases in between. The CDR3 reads CASSVGAGGYEQYF. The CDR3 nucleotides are TGTGCCAGCAGCGTAGGGGCAGGGGGGTACGAGCAGTACTTC.

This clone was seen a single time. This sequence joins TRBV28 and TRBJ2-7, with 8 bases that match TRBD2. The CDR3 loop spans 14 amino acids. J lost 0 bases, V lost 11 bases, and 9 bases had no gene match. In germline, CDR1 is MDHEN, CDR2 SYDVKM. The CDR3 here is CAVQGLGNSYEQYF. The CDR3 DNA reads TGTGCCGTACAGGGACTAGGGAACTCCTACGAGCAGTACTTC.

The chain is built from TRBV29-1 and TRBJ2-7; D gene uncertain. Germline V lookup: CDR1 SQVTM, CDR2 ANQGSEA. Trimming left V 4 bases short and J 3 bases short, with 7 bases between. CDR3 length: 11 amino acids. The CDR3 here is CSVGADYEQYF. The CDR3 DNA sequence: TGCAGCGTTGGTGCAGACTACGAGCAGTACTTC.

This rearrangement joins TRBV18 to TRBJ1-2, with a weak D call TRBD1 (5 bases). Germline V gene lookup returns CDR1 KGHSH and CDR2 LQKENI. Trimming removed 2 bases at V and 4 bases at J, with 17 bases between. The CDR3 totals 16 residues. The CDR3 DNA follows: TGTGCCAGCTCACCAGTCGGTACGACAGACAGCTATGGCTACACCTTC. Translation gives CASSPVGTTDSYGYTF.

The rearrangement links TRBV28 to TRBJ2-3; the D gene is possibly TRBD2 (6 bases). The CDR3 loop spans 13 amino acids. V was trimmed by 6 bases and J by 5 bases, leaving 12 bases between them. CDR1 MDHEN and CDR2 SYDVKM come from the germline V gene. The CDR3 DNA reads TGTGCCAGCAGCTCTCCGGAGGGAGATACGCAGTATTTT. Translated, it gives CASSSPEGDTQYF.

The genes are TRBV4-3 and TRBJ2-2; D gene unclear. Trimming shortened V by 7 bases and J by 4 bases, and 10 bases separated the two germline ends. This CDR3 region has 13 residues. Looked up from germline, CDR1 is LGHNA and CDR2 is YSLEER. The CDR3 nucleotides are TGCGCCAGCACCCCTTCAGGCACCGGGGAGCTGTTTTTT. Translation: CASTPSGTGELFF.

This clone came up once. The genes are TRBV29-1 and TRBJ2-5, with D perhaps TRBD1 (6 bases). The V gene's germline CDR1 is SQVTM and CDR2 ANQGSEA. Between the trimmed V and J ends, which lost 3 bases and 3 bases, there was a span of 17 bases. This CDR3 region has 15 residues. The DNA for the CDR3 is TGCAGCGTTGATAGGGACACCCCATCAAAAGAGACCCAGTACTTC. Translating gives CSVDRDTPSKETQYF.

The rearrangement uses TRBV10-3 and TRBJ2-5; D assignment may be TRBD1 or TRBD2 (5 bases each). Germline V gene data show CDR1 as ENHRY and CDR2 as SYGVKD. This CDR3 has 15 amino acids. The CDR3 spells CAGRAGTAIWETQYF. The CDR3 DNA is TGTGCGGGGAGAGCAGGGACCGCGATCTGGGAGACCCAGTACTTC.

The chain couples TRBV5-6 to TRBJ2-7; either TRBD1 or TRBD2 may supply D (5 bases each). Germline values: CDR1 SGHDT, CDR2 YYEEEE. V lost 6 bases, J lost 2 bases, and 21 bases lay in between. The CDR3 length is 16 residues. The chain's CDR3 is CASTFHPWDGPYEQYF. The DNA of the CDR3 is TGTGCCAGCACCTTTCATCCCTGGGACGGCCCCTACGAGCAGTACTTC.

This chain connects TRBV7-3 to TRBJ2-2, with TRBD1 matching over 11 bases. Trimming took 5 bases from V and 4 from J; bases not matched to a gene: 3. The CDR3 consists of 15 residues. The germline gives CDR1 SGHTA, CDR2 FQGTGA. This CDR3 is CASSRTGGFTGELFF. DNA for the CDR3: TGTGCCAGCAGCCGGACAGGGGGCTTCACCGGGGAGCTGTTTTTT.

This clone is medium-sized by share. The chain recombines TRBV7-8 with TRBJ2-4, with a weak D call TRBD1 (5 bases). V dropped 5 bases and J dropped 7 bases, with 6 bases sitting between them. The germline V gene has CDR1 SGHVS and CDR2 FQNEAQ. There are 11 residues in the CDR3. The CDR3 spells CASSPGNIQYF. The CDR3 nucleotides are TGTGCCAGCAGCCCAGGGAACATTCAGTACTTC.

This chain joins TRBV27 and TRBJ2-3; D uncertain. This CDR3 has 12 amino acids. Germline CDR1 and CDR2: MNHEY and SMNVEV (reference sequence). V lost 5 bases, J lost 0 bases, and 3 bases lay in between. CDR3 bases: TGTGCCAGCAGTGAAAGCACAGATACGCAGTATTTT. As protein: CASSESTDTQYF.

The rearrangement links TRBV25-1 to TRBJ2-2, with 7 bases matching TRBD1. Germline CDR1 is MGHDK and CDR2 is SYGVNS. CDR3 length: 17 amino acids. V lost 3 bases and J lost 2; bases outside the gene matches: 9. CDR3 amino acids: CASSDQEGAANTGELFF. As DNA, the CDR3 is TGTGCCAGCAGTGACCAAGAGGGGGCCGCAAACACCGGGGAGCTGTTTTTT.